These T cell receptor beta chains were read from a single sample in a study of cytomegalovirus exposure and HLA in healthy donors. The data were produced by immunoSEQ multiplex PCR, yet TCRdb's version contains in-frame clones alone and is incomplete. The sample carries about 190,000 clones, approximately 75% recorded once. The sequencing sample was made of PBMCs. The receptors were gathered from a man younger than 40 in good health and CMV-seropositive. Both conserved end residues are part of each CDR3. D genes are given only for firm matches. Some rows mark clone size as missing; the rest say once, few, many or name a class of expanded clone.

J: TRBJ2-7; D: TRBD2; size: .; V: TRBV6-6; CDR3: CASRPPGTNSLEQYF; DNA: TGTGCCAGCAGACCTCCCGGGACTAACTCCCTCGAGCAGTACTTC
J: TRBJ2-7; D: .; size: once; V: TRBV18; CDR3: CASSATYEQYF; DNA: TGTGCCAGCTCGGCAACCTACGAGCAGTACTTC
J: TRBJ2-7; D: TRBD1; size: .; V: TRBV10-3; CDR3: CAIRGQGPPEQYF; DNA: TGTGCCATCAGGGGACAGGGGCCTCCCGAGCAGTACTTC
J: TRBJ2-7; D: .; size: .; V: TRBV2; CDR3: CASSEEGISGYEQYF; DNA: TGTGCCAGCAGTGAAGAGGGGATCTCTGGCTACGAGCAGTACTTC
J: TRBJ1-2; D: TRBD1; size: .; V: TRBV19; CDR3: CASNTGVEYGYTF; DNA: TGTGCCAGTAACACAGGGGTAGAATATGGCTACACCTTC
J: TRBJ2-7; D: .; size: .; V: TRBV5-8; CDR3: CASSFGGSSYEQYF; DNA: TGTGCCAGCAGCTTCGGGGGTAGCTCCTACGAGCAGTACTTC
J: TRBJ1-2; D: .; size: .; V: TRBV19; CDR3: CASNNPMGAPGYTF; DNA: TGTGCCAGTAACAATCCCATGGGGGCGCCGGGCTACACCTTC
J: TRBJ2-1; D: TRBD1; size: .; V: TRBV7-9; CDR3: CASSLVGTGNNEQFF; DNA: TGTGCCAGCAGCTTAGTGGGGACAGGTAACAATGAGCAGTTCTTC
J: TRBJ1-4; D: .; size: few; V: TRBV6-5; CDR3: CASSYSGVSNEKLFF; DNA: TGTGCCAGCAGTTACTCAGGGGTTTCTAATGAAAAACTGTTTTTT
J: TRBJ2-3; D: TRBD2; size: .; V: TRBV30; CDR3: CACGTSGGTDTQYF; DNA: TGTGCCTGCGGGACTAGCGGGGGCACAGATACGCAGTATTTT
J: TRBJ1-2; D: .; size: .; V: TRBV5-4; CDR3: CASSLGGLGREDTF; DNA: TGTGCCAGCAGCTTGGGTGGTTTGGGCAGGGAGGACACCTTC
J: TRBJ2-6; D: TRBD1; size: once; V: TRBV7-3; CDR3: CASSGNRGTGANVLTF; DNA: TGTGCCAGCAGCGGGAACAGGGGAACTGGGGCCAACGTCCTGACTTTC
J: TRBJ2-2; D: .; size: .; V: TRBV4-3; CDR3: CASSQELLTGELFF; DNA: TGCGCCAGCAGCCAAGAACTCCTCACCGGGGAGCTGTTTTTT
J: TRBJ1-2; D: .; size: .; V: TRBV2; CDR3: CASSDWVGASGGYTF; DNA: TGTGCGAGCAGTGATTGGGTAGGGGCCTCGGGTGGCTACACCTTC
J: TRBJ2-1; D: TRBD2; size: few; V: TRBV25-1; CDR3: CASSRTSGNEQFF; DNA: TGTGCCAGCAGTCGGACTAGCGGCAATGAGCAGTTCTTC
J: TRBJ1-2; D: .; size: .; V: TRBV30; CDR3: CAWSAGGGSGYTF; DNA: TGTGCCTGGAGTGCGGGAGGGGGTAGTGGCTACACCTTC
J: TRBJ2-1; D: TRBD2; size: .; V: TRBV4-1; CDR3: CASSPDGTRGRNEQFF; DNA: TGCGCCAGCAGCCCAGACGGGACTAGGGGCCGCAATGAGCAGTTCTTC
J: TRBJ2-7; D: .; size: .; V: TRBV28; CDR3: CASSWSYEQYF; DNA: TGTGCCAGCAGTTGGAGCTACGAGCAGTACTTC
J: TRBJ1-5; D: .; size: .; V: TRBV30; CDR3: CAWSPGGGSNQPQHF; DNA: TGTGCCTGGAGTCCTGGGGGGGGCAGCAATCAGCCCCAGCATTTT
J: TRBJ1-2; D: .; size: .; V: TRBV2; CDR3: CASRRGPSGYTF; DNA: TGTGCCAGCAGGCGGGGCCCAAGTGGCTACACCTTC
J: TRBJ2-1; D: TRBD2; size: .; V: TRBV10-3; CDR3: CATRGLAGGNSYNEQFF; DNA: TGTGCCACCCGGGGGCTAGCGGGGGGGAACTCCTACAATGAGCAGTTCTTC
J: TRBJ2-7; D: TRBD1; size: .; V: TRBV2; CDR3: CASRRDSSSYEQYF; DNA: TGTGCTAGCAGACGGGACAGTAGCTCCTACGAGCAGTACTTC
J: TRBJ1-4; D: .; size: .; V: TRBV7-2; CDR3: CASSLGGGNEKLFF; DNA: TGTGCCAGCAGCTTAGGTGGGGGGAATGAAAAACTGTTTTTT
J: TRBJ1-2; D: .; size: .; V: TRBV5-4; CDR3: CASSLLGVTPSYGYTF; DNA: TGTGCCAGCAGCTTGCTAGGGGTTACTCCATCTTATGGCTACACCTTC
J: TRBJ1-4; D: .; size: few; V: TRBV11-1; CDR3: CASSLQRGSEKLFF; DNA: TGTGCCAGCAGCTTACAGCGGGGGAGTGAAAAACTGTTTTTT
J: TRBJ2-5; D: TRBD1; size: .; V: TRBV11-2; CDR3: CASSFSPPTGTGQETQYF; DNA: TGTGCCAGCAGCTTCTCGCCTCCGACCGGGACAGGACAAGAGACCCAGTACTTC
J: TRBJ2-3; D: .; size: .; V: TRBV7-9; CDR3: CSSSPTDTQYF; DNA: TGTTCCAGCAGCCCTACAGATACGCAGTATTTT
J: TRBJ1-1; D: .; size: .; V: TRBV2; CDR3: CARQGGVNTEAFF; DNA: TGTGCCCGGCAAGGGGGGGTAAACACTGAAGCTTTCTTT
J: TRBJ2-2; D: .; size: .; V: TRBV5-8; CDR3: CASSAELNTGELFF; DNA: TGTGCCAGCAGCGCCGAGCTGAACACCGGGGAGCTGTTTTTT
J: TRBJ1-1; D: .; size: .; V: TRBV20-1; CDR3: CRVGAGTEAFF; DNA: TGCAGGGTTGGGGCGGGGACTGAAGCTTTCTTT
J: TRBJ2-2; D: TRBD2; size: .; V: TRBV11-3; CDR3: CASSLGGSGTGELFF; DNA: TGTGCCAGCAGCTTAGGCGGGAGCGGGACCGGGGAGCTGTTTTTT
J: TRBJ1-5; D: .; size: .; V: TRBV28; CDR3: CASSSPIPGFNQPQHF; DNA: TGTGCCAGCAGTTCCCCAATACCAGGGTTTAATCAGCCCCAGCATTTT
J: TRBJ2-5; D: .; size: few; V: TRBV7-7; CDR3: CASSSLEGTQYF; DNA: TGTGCTAGCAGCTCATTGGAGGGAACCCAGTACTTC
J: TRBJ1-2; D: .; size: .; V: TRBV13; CDR3: CASSPNRVRPTF; DNA: TGTGCCAGCAGCCCTAACCGGGTGCGTCCCACCTTC